The 26 T cell receptor beta chains presented below share a single source sample, sequenced in a study of blood T cell repertoires in COVID-19. Here immunoSEQ multiplex PCR was the method, and the copy in TCRdb shows in-frame clones only, minus some. This repertoire shows about 370,000 clones, 85% to 90% found once; its top ten account for about 6.8%. The sequencing sample was made of peripheral blood. The receptor source for this set is a man younger than 30 with active or convalescent COVID-19.

The chain uses TRBV21-1 and TRBJ1-1. TRBV21-1 has pseudogene status. The CDR3 loop spans 14 amino acids. DNA for the CDR3: TGTGCCAGCAGCCCTCCGGGGATTTACACTGAAGCTTTCTTT. Protein: CASSPPGIYTEAFF.

The J gene is TRBJ1-2, the V gene TRBV9; D gene uncertain. Trimming cost V 3 bases and J 0 bases, with 9 bases left between them. CDR1 is SGDLS, CDR2 YYNGEE, per germline. The CDR3 is made up of 14 amino acids. The CDR3 protein is CASSEEGTNYGYTF. The CDR3 DNA reads as TGTGCCAGCAGCGAAGAGGGAACTAACTATGGCTACACCTTC.

This clone turned up a few times. This chain's CDR3 is CASSEVAGAPYEQYF. In DNA, the CDR3 is TGTGCCAGCAGTGAGGTAGCGGGGGCCCCCTACGAGCAGTACTTC. V gene TRBV2 combines with J gene TRBJ2-7, with TRBD2 matching over 9 bases. Germline V gives CDR1 SNHLY, CDR2 FYNNEI. With 3 bases clipped from V and 2 bases from J, the junction kept 5 bases outside the gene matches. The CDR3 extends over 15 amino acids.

The sample holds one count of this clone. The chain links TRBV11-3 to TRBJ1-1, with a possible D match to TRBD1 (5 bases). The CDR3 has 14 amino acids. Germline values: CDR1 SGHNT, CDR2 YENEEA. Trimming pared 5 bases from V and 7 bases from J, leaving 17 bases between. CDR3 sequence: CASSKDGDLGEAFF. CDR3 nucleotide sequence: TGTGCCAGCAGCAAGGACGGGGACTTGGGTGAAGCTTTCTTT. Combining the CDR3 with reference TRBV11-3 and TRBJ1-1 gives the whole variable domain EAGVVQSPRYKIIEKKQPVAFWCNPISGHNTLYWYLQNLGQGPELLIRYENEEAVDDSQLPKDRFSAERLKGVDSTLKIQPAELGDSAVYLCASSKDGDLGEAFFGQGTRLTVV.

V usage is TRBV28 and J usage is TRBJ1-2, with 8 positions matching TRBD1. CDR3 length: 14 residues. V lost 6 bases to trimming and J lost 0 bases; unmatched junction nucleotides: 3. Per the germline V gene, CDR1 is MDHEN and CDR2 is SYDVKM. The DNA for the CDR3 is TGTGCCAGCAGGAACAGGGGGACTAACTATGGCTACACCTTC. Translated, it gives CASRNRGTNYGYTF.

The chain uses TRBV7-9 and TRBJ1-1, with D perhaps matching TRBD1 (6 bases). Germline lookup yields CDR1 SEHNR and CDR2 FQNEAQ (reference sequence). CDR3 length equals 14 residues. Deletions cut 1 base from V and 4 bases from J, with 10 bases between. The CDR3 DNA follows: TGTGCCAGCAGCTTAGTAGTGGGGGCCACTGAAGCTTTCTTT. This gives the protein CASSLVVGATEAFF. Combining the CDR3 with reference TRBV7-9 and TRBJ1-1 gives the whole variable domain DTGVSQNPRHKITKRGQNVTFRCDPISEHNRLYWYRQTLGQGPEFLTYFQNEAQLEKSRLLSDRFSAERPKGSFSTLEIQRTEQGDSAMYLCASSLVVGATEAFFGQGTRLTVV.

This clone was recorded many times. V gene TRBV2 combines with J gene TRBJ2-5; 13 nucleotides align to TRBD2. Germline CDR1 reads SNHLY; CDR2 reads FYNNEI. Trimming removed 3 bases from V and 2 bases from J; junction bases left unmatched: 0. This CDR3 is built from 15 residues. For the CDR3, the DNA is TGTGCCAGCAGTGAGGGACTAGCGGGGCAAGAGACCCAGTACTTC. The encoded protein is CASSEGLAGQETQYF.

The CDR3 nucleotides read TGCAGCGTGGCCGGGACAGTGACCTACGAGCAGTACTTC. It translates to CSVAGTVTYEQYF. The rearrangement joins TRBV29-1 to TRBJ2-7, with 7 nucleotides matching TRBD1. The length of the CDR3 is 13 residues. CDR1 SQVTM and CDR2 ANQGSEA come from the germline V gene. The trim removed 6 bases at V and 2 bases at J, leaving 7 bases unmatched.

The chain employs TRBV5-6 and TRBJ1-2, with D possibly being TRBD1 (6 bases). CDR1 SGHDT and CDR2 YYEEEE come from the germline V gene. The CDR3 totals 13 residues. V was trimmed by 5 bases and J by 7 bases, leaving 15 bases between them. The CDR3 is CASSFTGSSGYTF. As DNA, the CDR3 is TGTGCCAGCAGTTTCACAGGGTCAAGTGGCTACACCTTC.

CDR3 protein: CATSSERANEQFF. As DNA, the CDR3 is TGTGCCACCAGTTCGGAGAGGGCTAATGAGCAGTTCTTC. The rearrangement links TRBV15 to TRBJ2-1, with a tentative D call TRBD2 (5 bases). The CDR3 loop spans 13 amino acids. CDR1 is LNHNV, CDR2 YYDKDF, per germline (reference sequence). V lost 6 bases to trimming and J lost 7 bases, with 13 bases between them.

This chain uses TRBV28 with TRBJ2-7, with D maybe TRBD1 (5 bases). Per germline, CDR1 MDHEN and CDR2 SYDVKM. Trimming cost V 4 bases and J 5 bases, with 21 bases left between them. This CDR3 is 16 amino acids long. In DNA, the CDR3 is TGTGCCAGCAGTTCTCCTTCAGGGCCGTTAGGCGACGAGCAGTACTTC. As protein: CASSSPSGPLGDEQYF.

The gene calls are TRBV27 and TRBJ2-3, with D possibly matching TRBD2 (6 bases). The V gene lost 2 bases and the J gene lost 2 bases, with 17 bases spanning the gap. This CDR3 is built from 17 residues. Per germline, CDR1 MNHEY and CDR2 SMNVEV (reference sequence). Here the CDR3 DNA reads TGTGCCAGCAGTTTACTTTTCCAAGGCGGGAACACAGATACGCAGTATTTT. This codes for CASSLLFQGGNTDTQYF.

This chain links TRBV10-3 with TRBJ1-2, with 9 bases that match TRBD1. CDR1 and CDR2 (germline): ENHRY, SYGVKD. Trimming took 6 bases from V and 5 from J; bases not matched to a gene: 7. The length of the CDR3 is 14 residues. In DNA form, the CDR3 reads TGTGCCATCAGCCTCGTGACAGGGGGGTATGGCTACACCTTC. Translating it yields CAISLVTGGYGYTF.

CDR3 bases: TGTGCCAGCAGCCACACCGTTAGCGGGAACAATGAGCAGTTCTTC. Residues: CASSHTVSGNNEQFF. The rearrangement joins TRBV11-2 to TRBJ2-1, with 8 nucleotides matching TRBD2. The germline gives CDR1 SGHAT, CDR2 FQNNGV. Trimming cost V 5 bases and J 5 bases; bases outside gene matches: 8. This CDR3 is 15 amino acids long.

The CDR3 protein is CASSPNGGWSEKLFF. DNA for the CDR3: TGTGCCAGCAGCCCAAATGGGGGCTGGAGTGAAAAACTGTTTTTT. V is TRBV7-8 and J is TRBJ1-4, with TRBD1 as a possible D gene (6 bases). CDR1 is SGHVS, CDR2 FQNEAQ, per germline. This CDR3 has 15 residues. V was cut by 5 bases and J by 7 bases, with 17 bases left in between.

This rearrangement joins TRBV6-5 to TRBJ1-2, with 7 bases matching TRBD1. The CDR3 has 13 residues. Germline V gives CDR1 MNHEY, CDR2 SVGAGI. J gave up 3 bases and V 6 bases, and 4 bases lay outside the gene matches. The CDR3 loop reads CASRRTGYYGYTF. CDR3 in DNA: TGTGCCAGCAGGCGGACAGGATACTATGGCTACACCTTC.

With respect to this clone: The junction shows a germline mismatch at one end, possibly a read error. J is TRBJ1-2 and V is TRBV4-3; D is possibly TRBD1 (6 bases). The CDR3 length is 11 residues. Germline lookup yields CDR1 LGHNA and CDR2 YSLEER. The CDR3 region is CASSQTTGPHF. CDR3 DNA sequence: TGCGCCAGCAGCCAAACAACAGGGCCCCACTTC.

This chain uses TRBV6-2 or TRBV6-3 with TRBJ1-1; tentatively, D is TRBD1 (5 bases). This CDR3 is 13 amino acids long. Trimming stripped 5 bases from V and 6 bases from J, with 13 bases between. CDR1 MNHEY and CDR2 SVGEGT come from the germline V gene. The CDR3, as DNA: TGTGCCAGCAGTCGTGGGGGGTTACCTGAAGCTTTCTTT. This gives the protein CASSRGGLPEAFF.

DNA of the CDR3: TGTGCCAGCAGCCAACTGACAGGAGCCCAAGAGACCCAGTACTTC. Encoded protein: CASSQLTGAQETQYF. This chain links TRBV3-1 (or the pseudogene TRBV3-2) with TRBJ2-5, with a possible D match to TRBD1 (6 bases). Germline CDR1 LGHDT, CDR2 YNNKEL (reference sequence). Trimming took off 2 bases at V and 1 base at J, with 11 bases between the two ends. The CDR3 runs to 15 residues.

This chain connects TRBV7-9 to TRBJ1-2; no definite D call. V was shortened by 5 bases and J by 2 bases, with 12 bases between the two germline ends. The CDR3 is 14 amino acids. Germline V gene data show CDR1 as SEHNR and CDR2 as FQNEAQ (reference sequence). CDR3 nucleotides: TGTGCCAGCAGCCCGTGGGCGCCGAACTATGGCTACACCTTC. This codes for CASSPWAPNYGYTF.

This clone was detected only once. The chain uses TRBV30 and TRBJ1-2; possibly TRBD1 for D (5 bases). This CDR3 is built from 16 residues. The V gene lost 2 bases and the J gene lost 2 bases, with 18 bases spanning the gap. The germline V gene has CDR1 GTSNPN and CDR2 SVGIG (reference sequence). CDR3: CAWSLDPGGLNYGYTF. The CDR3 nucleotides are TGTGCCTGGAGTTTGGACCCTGGGGGACTCAACTATGGCTACACCTTC.

CDR3 sequence reads: CASSSPLADRKDTQYF. The CDR3 DNA follows: TGTGCCAGCAGCTCGCCGCTAGCGGATAGAAAAGATACGCAGTATTTT. This rearrangement joins TRBV4-2 to TRBJ2-3, with 7 bases identical to TRBD2. Looked up from germline, CDR1 is LGHNA and CDR2 is YNFKEQ. Germline trimming cut 5 bases from V and 5 bases from J; bases unmatched to any gene: 13. CDR3 length equals 16 residues.

The V gene is TRBV29-1, the J gene TRBJ1-2, with D unresolved. CDR1 and CDR2 from the germline V gene are SQVTM and ANQGSEA. Trimming took off 3 bases at V and 5 bases at J, with 13 bases between the two ends. The CDR3 runs to 13 residues. As DNA, the CDR3 is TGCAGCGTTGAGGGCAAGACCAATTATGGCTACACCTTC. Protein product: CSVEGKTNYGYTF.

The chain uses TRBV19 and TRBJ1-2; D might be TRBD1 (6 bases). The CDR3 contains 14 residues. The V end was cut by 1 base, the J end by 3 bases, with 9 bases between. The germline V gene has CDR1 LNHDA and CDR2 SQIVND (reference sequence). The CDR3 here is CASSIARTDYGYTF. The CDR3 DNA is TGTGCCAGTAGTATAGCCCGGACAGACTATGGCTACACCTTC. The complete variable domain, with remaining parts taken from reference TRBV19 and TRBJ1-2, reads DGGITQSPKYLFRKEGQNVTLSCEQNLNHDAMYWYRQDPGQGLRLIYYSQIVNDFQKGDIAEGYSVSREKKESFPLTVTSAQKNPTAFYLCASSIARTDYGYTFGSGTRLTVV.

J is TRBJ1-6 and V is TRBV7-2; unclear D gene. The CDR3 loop spans 16 amino acids. Germline V gene data show CDR1 as SGHTA and CDR2 as FQGNSA. V gave up 5 bases and J gave up 0 bases, with 11 bases separating them. In nucleotides, the CDR3 is TGTGCCAGCAGCCCCGGCGGGAGCTCCTATAATTCACCCCTCCACTTT. Its translation is CASSPGGSSYNSPLHF. The variable domain in full, completed from reference TRBV7-2 and TRBJ1-6, reads GAGVSQSPSNKVTEKGKDVELRCDPISGHTALYWYRQSLGQGLEFLIYFQGNSAPDKSGLPSDRFSAERTGGSVSTLTIQRTQQEDSAVYLCASSPGGSSYNSPLHFGNGTRLTVT.

The chain recombines TRBV27 with TRBJ1-1; D ambiguous. The CDR3 is made up of 13 amino acids. Germline CDR1 is MNHEY and CDR2 is SMNVEV (reference sequence). The V gene lost 5 bases and the J gene lost 0 bases, with 7 bases spanning the gap. For the CDR3, the DNA is TGTGCCAGCAGTCCTTCAGTGAACACTGAAGCTTTCTTT. Its translation: CASSPSVNTEAFF.